This TCR beta chain was identified during a study of molecular identifiers for immune sequencing clone quantification. Preparation of naive CD8 libraries involved roughly 18,000 to 1,100,000 sorted cells and 10%, 30% or 50% RNA. Based on a CD8+CD4-CCR7+CD45RA+ profile, naive CD8 T cells were sorted. Germline values: CDR1 MGHRA, CDR2 YSYEKL. Trimming removed 1 base at V and 0 bases at J, with 10 bases between. There are 16 residues in the CDR3. In its sample, this clonotype was seen many times. One entry per CDR3 protein results from TCRdb running MiXCR on the PCR reads. The table has 55,000 to 75,000 distinct CDR3 sequences, 15% to 20% seen once.

This rearrangement joins TRBV4-1 to TRBJ2-1; D call uncertain. Sequencing was done on a sample of naive CD8+ T cells from blood, with Jurkat cell RNA spiked in. Stated subset: FACS-sorted CD8+CD4-CCR7+CD45RA+ naive T cells. This TCR derives from a human donor in good health. Some libraries in this study had Jurkat cell RNA spiked in. The CDR3 loop is CASSQAITRSYNEQFF. CDR3 coding DNA: TGCGCCAGCAGCCAAGCCATCACCCGCTCCTACAATGAGCAGTTCTTC.